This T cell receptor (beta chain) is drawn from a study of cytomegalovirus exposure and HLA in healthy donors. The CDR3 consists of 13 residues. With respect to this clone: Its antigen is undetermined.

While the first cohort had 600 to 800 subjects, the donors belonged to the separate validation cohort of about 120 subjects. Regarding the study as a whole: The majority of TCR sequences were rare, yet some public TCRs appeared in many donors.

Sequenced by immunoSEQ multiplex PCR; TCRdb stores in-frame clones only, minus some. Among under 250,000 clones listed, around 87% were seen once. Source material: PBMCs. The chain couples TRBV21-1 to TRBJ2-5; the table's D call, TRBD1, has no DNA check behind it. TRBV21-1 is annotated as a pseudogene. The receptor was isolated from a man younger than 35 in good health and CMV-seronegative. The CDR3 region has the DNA TGTGCCAGCAGCAAAACAGGGGGAGAGACCCAGTACTTC. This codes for CASSKTGGETQYF.